This record concerns one T cell receptor beta chain sequence. Antigen specificity is unknown. This sample is part of a study of T cell responses to AZD1222 COVID-19 vaccine. General study results and limits: In all cases, repertoires were sampled only after the peak T cell response.

The CDR3 spans 15 residues. Method: immunoSEQ multiplex PCR; TCRdb's copy keeps in-frame clones and lacks some. The table shows 140,000 to 150,000 clones, with 93% occurring only once. The rearrangement joins TRBV21-1 to TRBJ1-5. TRBV21-1 is noted as a pseudogene. The sequences come from peripheral blood, collected after recovery from COVID-19. The receptor was isolated from an adult who had recovered from COVID-19. CDR3 sequence: CASSKGSGRDQPQHF. The DNA for the CDR3 is TGTGCCAGCAGCAAAGGATCAGGGCGGGATCAGCCCCAGCATTTT.